These T cell receptor beta chains were read from a single sample in a study of blood T cells in healthy people across ages. TCRdb independently ran MiXCR on the 5' RACE reads; one entry per CDR3 protein. Of 1.5 million to 2 million distinct CDR3 sequences in the sample, 25% to 30% were seen once. The source material was blood. The receptors shown here come from a woman under 40 in good health. Both conserved end residues are part of each CDR3. A D gene is named only where the DNA matches it firmly. Size tells how often a clone was seen (once, few, many) or the class of an expanded clone, and some rows leave it out.

D gene: TRBD2
clone size: many
J gene: TRBJ2-3
V gene: TRBV20-1
CDR3 DNA: TGCAGTGCTAGAGATCCTAGCGGGAGAGGAGATACGCAGTATTTT
CDR3 protein: CSARDPSGRGDTQYF

D gene: NA
clone size: NA
J gene: TRBJ2-5
V gene: TRBV6-2/TRBV6-3
CDR3 DNA: TGTGCCAGCAGACGAGGACTGGAACACCAAGAGACCCAGTACTTC
CDR3 protein: CASRRGLEHQETQYF

D gene: NA
clone size: few
J gene: TRBJ1-1
V gene: TRBV5-1
CDR3 DNA: TGCGCCAGCAGCTCTGGGGACGGCTACACTGAAGCTTTCTTT
CDR3 protein: CASSSGDGYTEAFF

D gene: TRBD1
clone size: NA
J gene: TRBJ1-6
V gene: TRBV6-6
CDR3 DNA: TGTGCCAGCAGCCGATCCGGACAGGGAGATTCACCCCTCCACTTT
CDR3 protein: CASSRSGQGDSPLHF

D gene: NA
clone size: few
J gene: TRBJ2-7
V gene: TRBV29-1
CDR3 DNA: TGCAGCGTTGGGGCGGTTTACGAGCAGTACTTC
CDR3 protein: CSVGAVYEQYF

D gene: TRBD2
clone size: NA
J gene: TRBJ2-1
V gene: TRBV20-1
CDR3 DNA: TGCAGTGCTTATAGAAGCGGGGGGCTCAATGAGCAGTTCTTC
CDR3 protein: CSAYRSGGLNEQFF

D gene: NA
clone size: NA
J gene: TRBJ1-3
V gene: TRBV15
CDR3 DNA: TGTGCCACCAGCAGAGATTCCATAAGCGGTGGAAACACCATATATTTT
CDR3 protein: CATSRDSISGGNTIYF

D gene: NA
clone size: once
J gene: TRBJ2-3
V gene: TRBV2
CDR3 DNA: TGTGCCAGCAGTGAACAGGGGGTCGGGAGAAGGCAGTATTTT
CDR3 protein: CASSEQGVGRRQYF

D gene: NA
clone size: few
J gene: TRBJ2-7
V gene: TRBV7-9
CDR3 DNA: TGTGCCAGCACCTCACCGCCGGGTACCTACGAGCAGTACTTC
CDR3 protein: CASTSPPGTYEQYF

D gene: TRBD2
clone size: many
J gene: TRBJ2-7
V gene: TRBV7-2
CDR3 DNA: TGTGCCAGCAGCCCGAGGCTAGCGGGGAGATACGAGCAGTACTTC
CDR3 protein: CASSPRLAGRYEQYF

D gene: NA
clone size: NA
J gene: TRBJ1-1
V gene: TRBV6-5
CDR3 DNA: TGTGCCACCTGGGGTTCCCGAAAACCACAAATGCAAGCTTTCTTT
CDR3 protein: CATWGSRKPQMQAFF

D gene: NA
clone size: NA
J gene: TRBJ1-6
V gene: TRBV6-4
CDR3 DNA: TGTGCCAGCAGCCCCTGGTCTAATTCACCCCTCCACTTT
CDR3 protein: CASSPWSNSPLHF

D gene: NA
clone size: NA
J gene: TRBJ2-1
V gene: TRBV4-3
CDR3 DNA: TGCGCCAGCAGCCAAGTTGGGCGGGGGCCCGGTGAGCAGTTCTTC
CDR3 protein: CASSQVGRGPGEQFF

D gene: NA
clone size: NA
J gene: TRBJ2-5
V gene: TRBV12-3/TRBV12-4
CDR3 DNA: TGTGCCAGCAGCCCAGGACGGCTAGATCAAGAGACCCAGTACTTC
CDR3 protein: CASSPGRLDQETQYF

D gene: NA
clone size: few
J gene: TRBJ1-5
V gene: TRBV6-2/TRBV6-3
CDR3 DNA: TGTGCCAGCAGAGGGACCAATCAGCCCCAGCATTTT
CDR3 protein: CASRGTNQPQHF

D gene: NA
clone size: many
J gene: TRBJ2-3
V gene: TRBV6-4
CDR3 DNA: TGTGCCAGCAGTGAATTGTTGGGCAGGGATCCAGATACGCAGTATTTT
CDR3 protein: CASSELLGRDPDTQYF

D gene: TRBD2
clone size: NA
J gene: TRBJ2-7
V gene: TRBV3-1
CDR3 DNA: TGTGCCAGCAGCCAAGATTTAGCTAGCGGAGATGAGCAGTACTTC
CDR3 protein: CASSQDLASGDEQYF

D gene: TRBD1
clone size: NA
J gene: TRBJ2-3
V gene: TRBV5-1
CDR3 DNA: TGCGCCAGCAGCTGGGGGACAGGGGAGACAGATACGCAGTATTTT
CDR3 protein: CASSWGTGETDTQYF

D gene: TRBD2
clone size: NA
J gene: TRBJ2-1
V gene: TRBV15
CDR3 DNA: TGTGCCACCAGCAGGCGGACTAGCGGGGGTTACAATGAGAAGTTCTTC
CDR3 protein: CATSRRTSGGYNEKFF

D gene: NA
clone size: few
J gene: TRBJ2-7
V gene: TRBV3-1
CDR3 DNA: TGTGCCAGCAGCCACGGCACAGGTTCAGCCTACGAGCAGTACTTC
CDR3 protein: CASSHGTGSAYEQYF

D gene: NA
clone size: NA
J gene: TRBJ2-7
V gene: TRBV15
CDR3 DNA: TGTGCCACCAGCAACAGGACAGTGCCCTACGAGCAGTACTTC
CDR3 protein: CATSNRTVPYEQYF

D gene: TRBD2
clone size: few
J gene: TRBJ2-3
V gene: TRBV5-1
CDR3 DNA: TGCGCCAGCAGCTTGAGCGGCGGGAGTTCCGCAGATACGCAGTATTTT
CDR3 protein: CASSLSGGSSADTQYF

D gene: NA
clone size: few
J gene: TRBJ1-1
V gene: TRBV5-5
CDR3 DNA: TGTGCCAGCAGCCTCCGGGACATATTGAACACTGAAGCTTTCTTT
CDR3 protein: CASSLRDILNTEAFF

D gene: NA
clone size: few
J gene: TRBJ2-7
V gene: TRBV19
CDR3 DNA: TGTGCCAGTAGTATAGGGTCCCAGGGACCCTACGAGCAGTACTTC
CDR3 protein: CASSIGSQGPYEQYF

D gene: TRBD1
clone size: few
J gene: TRBJ2-1
V gene: TRBV12-5
CDR3 DNA: TGTGCTAGTGGTTTCGTACAGGGGGTCGGCAATGAGCAGTTCTTC
CDR3 protein: CASGFVQGVGNEQFF

D gene: NA
clone size: NA
J gene: TRBJ1-1
V gene: TRBV7-9
CDR3 DNA: TGTGCCAGCAGCTTAGGCCACAACGAGCTAACTGAAGCTTTCTTT
CDR3 protein: CASSLGHNELTEAFF

D gene: NA
clone size: many
J gene: TRBJ2-1
V gene: TRBV15
CDR3 DNA: TGTGCCACCAGTCTTCCTACAGGGAGGTGGGGGGGCAATGAGCAGTTCTTC
CDR3 protein: CATSLPTGRWGGNEQFF

D gene: NA
clone size: NA
J gene: TRBJ2-1
V gene: TRBV25-1
CDR3 DNA: TGTGCCAGCAGTGAGGGGATTTATAGAGAGCAGTTCTTC
CDR3 protein: CASSEGIYREQFF

D gene: NA
clone size: few
J gene: TRBJ1-4
V gene: TRBV5-1
CDR3 DNA: TGCGCCAGCAGCGCGCAGGGCCCCGATGAAAAACTGTTTTTT
CDR3 protein: CASSAQGPDEKLFF

D gene: TRBD1
clone size: few
J gene: TRBJ1-2
V gene: TRBV4-1
CDR3 DNA: TGCGCCAGCAGCCAGGACAGGGCGGGCTACACCTTC
CDR3 protein: CASSQDRAGYTF

D gene: NA
clone size: NA
J gene: TRBJ2-5
V gene: TRBV5-1
CDR3 DNA: TGCGCCAGCAGCTTTTCGGCAGTAGGGCAACAAGAGACCCAGTACTTC
CDR3 protein: CASSFSAVGQQETQYF

D gene: NA
clone size: few
J gene: TRBJ2-3
V gene: TRBV9
CDR3 DNA: TGTGCCAGCAGCGGCAGAGGGGCCCCGAGCACAGATACGCAGTATTTT
CDR3 protein: CASSGRGAPSTDTQYF

D gene: TRBD1
clone size: NA
J gene: TRBJ1-1
V gene: TRBV6-5
CDR3 DNA: TGTGCCAGCAGTAATCGACAGGGCGATAAAGCTTTCTTT
CDR3 protein: CASSNRQGDKAFF

D gene: NA
clone size: NA
J gene: TRBJ1-4
V gene: TRBV12-3/TRBV12-4
CDR3 DNA: TGTGCCAGCAAGGGATTGGGGAATGAAAAACTGTTTTTT
CDR3 protein: CASKGLGNEKLFF

D gene: NA
clone size: NA
J gene: TRBJ1-1
V gene: TRBV4-1
CDR3 DNA: TGCGCCAGCAGCCAAGCAGCCGACACTGAAGCTTTCTTT
CDR3 protein: CASSQAADTEAFF

D gene: TRBD1
clone size: NA
J gene: TRBJ1-2
V gene: TRBV28
CDR3 DNA: TGTGCCAGCACTCAGGGGGTGGAAGGCTACACCTTC
CDR3 protein: CASTQGVEGYTF

D gene: NA
clone size: few
J gene: TRBJ1-1
V gene: TRBV5-1
CDR3 DNA: TGCGCCAGCGGCTCTCCGGGACCATCCACTGAAGCTTTCTTT
CDR3 protein: CASGSPGPSTEAFF

D gene: NA
clone size: NA
J gene: TRBJ1-1
V gene: TRBV7-9
CDR3 DNA: TGTGCCAGCAGCTTAGTTAGAACAGAACCATATGAAGCTTTCTTT
CDR3 protein: CASSLVRTEPYEAFF

D gene: NA
clone size: few
J gene: TRBJ2-1
V gene: TRBV5-6
CDR3 DNA: TGTGCCAGCAGCTCTTCCCTAGGTGAGCAGTTCTTC
CDR3 protein: CASSSSLGEQFF

D gene: NA
clone size: NA
J gene: TRBJ2-1
V gene: TRBV7-8
CDR3 DNA: TGTGCCAGCAGCCATCTGCGCTACAATGAGCAGTTCTTC
CDR3 protein: CASSHLRYNEQFF

D gene: NA
clone size: NA
J gene: TRBJ1-2
V gene: TRBV27
CDR3 DNA: TGTGCCAGCACTTCCCCAGGTGCCGGTAACTATGGCTACACCTTC
CDR3 protein: CASTSPGAGNYGYTF

D gene: TRBD2
clone size: many
J gene: TRBJ2-3
V gene: TRBV29-1
CDR3 DNA: TGCAGCGTTGCTGGACTAGCAGCAGATACGCAGTATTTT
CDR3 protein: CSVAGLAADTQYF

D gene: NA
clone size: NA
J gene: TRBJ2-7
V gene: TRBV5-1
CDR3 DNA: TGCGCCAGCAGCTCGGGACTTCACCCCTACGAGCAGTACTTC
CDR3 protein: CASSSGLHPYEQYF

D gene: NA
clone size: many
J gene: TRBJ2-7
V gene: TRBV29-1
CDR3 DNA: TGCAGCGTTGGCGGGGCTACCGACGAGCAGTACTTC
CDR3 protein: CSVGGATDEQYF

D gene: NA
clone size: NA
J gene: TRBJ1-5
V gene: TRBV6-6
CDR3 DNA: TGTGCCAGCAGTTACTCGACCGTCGACCTAGCCCAGCATTTT
CDR3 protein: CASSYSTVDLAQHF

D gene: NA
clone size: many
J gene: TRBJ2-7
V gene: TRBV11-2
CDR3 DNA: TGTGCCAGCAGCTTTGGAGGCCACGAGCAGTACTTC
CDR3 protein: CASSFGGHEQYF

D gene: NA
clone size: few
J gene: TRBJ2-1
V gene: TRBV29-1
CDR3 DNA: TGCAGCGTTGCGGAAATCAATGAGCAGTTCTTC
CDR3 protein: CSVAEINEQFF

D gene: NA
clone size: NA
J gene: TRBJ1-3
V gene: TRBV12-3/TRBV12-4
CDR3 DNA: TGTGCCAGCAGTGGAGACGGAAACACCATATATTTT
CDR3 protein: CASSGDGNTIYF

D gene: NA
clone size: NA
J gene: TRBJ1-2
V gene: TRBV28
CDR3 DNA: TGTGCCAGCAGCCCTGGACCGGATCGATACACCTTC
CDR3 protein: CASSPGPDRYTF

D gene: NA
clone size: NA
J gene: TRBJ2-1
V gene: TRBV4-3
CDR3 DNA: TGCGCCAGCAGCCAAGGACCTGGCGGGATCGGCATCAATGAGCAGTTCTTC
CDR3 protein: CASSQGPGGIGINEQFF